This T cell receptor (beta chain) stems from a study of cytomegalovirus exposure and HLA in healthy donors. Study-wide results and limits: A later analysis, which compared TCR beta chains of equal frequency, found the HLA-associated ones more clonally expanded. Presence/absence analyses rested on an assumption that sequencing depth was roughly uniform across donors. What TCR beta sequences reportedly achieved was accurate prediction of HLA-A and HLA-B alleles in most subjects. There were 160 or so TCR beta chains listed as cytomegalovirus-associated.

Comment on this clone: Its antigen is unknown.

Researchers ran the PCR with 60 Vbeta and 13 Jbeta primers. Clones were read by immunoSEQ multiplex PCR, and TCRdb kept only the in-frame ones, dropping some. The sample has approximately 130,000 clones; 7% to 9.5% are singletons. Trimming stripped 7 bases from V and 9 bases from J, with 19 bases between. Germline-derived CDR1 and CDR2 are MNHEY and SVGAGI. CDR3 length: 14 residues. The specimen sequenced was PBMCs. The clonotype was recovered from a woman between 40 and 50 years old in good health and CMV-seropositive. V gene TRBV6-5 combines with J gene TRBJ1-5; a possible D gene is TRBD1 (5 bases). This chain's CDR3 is CASKGLAGRGPQHF. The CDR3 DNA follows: TGTGCCAGCAAGGGGTTGGCAGGAAGGGGGCCCCAGCATTTT.